One and the same sample provided the 22 T cell receptor beta chains below, sequenced in a study of cytomegalovirus exposure and HLA in healthy donors. The PCR made use of 60 Vbeta and 13 Jbeta primers. Sequencing was performed with immunoSEQ multiplex PCR; in TCRdb, only in-frame clones are kept and a portion is missing. The sample holds 150,000 or so clones, roughly 70% seen once. Material: PBMCs. These TCRs come from a woman aged 55-75 years in good health and CMV-seropositive.

The V and J genes are TRBV28 and TRBJ2-3; a possible D gene is TRBD2 (6 bases). Trimming left V 2 bases short and J 3 bases short, with 15 bases between. CDR3 size: 16 residues. Germline V gives CDR1 MDHEN, CDR2 SYDVKM. The CDR3 region has the DNA TGTGCCAGCAGTTTAGAGGGACTGACATCTACAGATACGCAGTATTTT. This translates into CASSLEGLTSTDTQYF.

The chain recombines TRBV29-1 with TRBJ2-1, with D possibly being TRBD2 (6 bases). Germline-derived CDR1 and CDR2 are SQVTM and ANQGSEA. V was pared by 3 bases and J by 7 bases, with 19 bases between. The CDR3 has 15 residues. Here the CDR3 DNA reads TGCAGCGTTGATGGCCTTAGCGGTTGGGGGAATGAGCAGTTCTTC. Translated, it gives CSVDGLSGWGNEQFF.

This clone has just a few counts. The V call is TRBV5-1, the J call TRBJ1-1; D is possibly TRBD1 (6 bases). The length of the CDR3 is 17 residues. Germline CDR1 reads SGHRS; CDR2 reads YFSETQ. V lost 5 bases and J 1 base, leaving 21 bases between the germline ends. DNA of the CDR3: TGCGCCAGCAGGGATTGGGTTCGGGGGGCAGGGAACACTGAAGCTTTCTTT. Amino acid sequence: CASRDWVRGAGNTEAFF.

The chain joins TRBV7-3 to TRBJ2-3, with TRBD1 matching 9 bases. Germline values: CDR1 SGHTA, CDR2 FQGTGA. This CDR3 comprises 16 residues. V trimming: 0 bases; J trimming: 3 bases; junction bases outside the gene matches: 4. The CDR3 nucleotides are TGTGCCAGCAGCTTAACGGGGACAGGGAGGACAGATACGCAGTATTTT. Translating gives CASSLTGTGRTDTQYF. The full variable domain, completed using reference TRBV7-3 and TRBJ2-3, is GAGVSQTPSNKVTEKGKYVELRCDPISGHTALYWYRQSLGQGPEFLIYFQGTGAADDSGLPNDRFFAVRPEGSVSTLKIQRTERGDSAVYLCASSLTGTGRTDTQYFGPGTRLTVL.

This sequence joins TRBV5-4 and TRBJ2-2; 12 bases are shared with TRBD2. The J segment lost 2 bases and the V segment lost 5 bases, leaving 4 bases of the junction unmatched. Per the germline V gene, CDR1 is SGHNT and CDR2 is YYREEE (reference sequence). This CDR3 comprises 16 residues. The CDR3, as DNA: TGTGCCAGCAGACTAGGACTAGCGGGAAACACCGGGGAGCTGTTTTTT. This codes for CASRLGLAGNTGELFF.

The chain couples TRBV5-6 to TRBJ2-1, with 13 bases aligning to TRBD2. Trimming took 5 bases from V and 4 from J; bases not matched to a gene: 0. CDR1 is SGHDT and CDR2 is YYEEEE in the germline V gene. The CDR3 is 14 amino acids. The CDR3 is CASRGLAGYNEQFF. Written as DNA, the CDR3 is TGTGCCAGCAGGGGACTAGCGGGATACAATGAGCAGTTCTTC.

CDR3 in amino acids: CASSQLWGARYNEQFF. The CDR3 nucleotides read TGTGCCAGCAGCCAGTTATGGGGCGCGAGATACAATGAGCAGTTCTTC. The chain employs TRBV14 and TRBJ2-1, with D possibly matching TRBD1 (5 bases). V lost 3 bases to trimming and J lost 4 bases, with 16 bases between them. Germline V gives CDR1 SGHDN, CDR2 FVKESK. There are 16 residues in the CDR3.

V is TRBV6-5 and J is TRBJ1-1; the D is unclear. Trimming removed 0 bases at V and 2 bases at J, with 7 bases between. The CDR3 has 14 residues. The germline V gene has CDR1 MNHEY and CDR2 SVGAGI. This CDR3 is CASSYSGVNTEAFF. The CDR3 DNA sequence: TGTGCCAGCAGTTACTCAGGAGTTAACACTGAAGCTTTCTTT.

This clone has just a few counts. The J gene is TRBJ1-6, the V gene TRBV2; 9 bases match TRBD1. The CDR3 extends over 15 amino acids. Germline lookup yields CDR1 SNHLY and CDR2 FYNNEI. After removal of 6 bases from V and 7 bases from J, the junction contained 7 bases not matched to a gene. The CDR3, as DNA: TGTGCCAGCAGGATTCGACAGGGGGAAAATTCACCCCTCCACTTT. It specifies CASRIRQGENSPLHF.

V gene TRBV15 combines with J gene TRBJ2-3, with 8 bases identical to TRBD2. V shed 3 bases and J 2 bases; nucleotides not matched to a gene: 10. The CDR3 is 17 residues long. Looked up from germline, CDR1 is LNHNV and CDR2 is YYDKDF (reference sequence). The DNA for the CDR3 is TGTGCCACCAGCAGGGGACGAAGCGGGAGCCCCACAGATACGCAGTATTTT. The encoded protein is CATSRGRSGSPTDTQYF.

This clone has more than one count but fewer than ten. J is TRBJ1-2 and V is TRBV30; D call uncertain. The CDR3 is 10 amino acids. The V end was cut by 5 bases, the J end by 5 bases, with 6 bases between. Germline V lookup: CDR1 GTSNPN, CDR2 SVGIG (reference sequence). The CDR3 sequence: CAWGKYGYTF. In DNA form, the CDR3 reads TGTGCCTGGGGCAAATATGGCTACACCTTC.

The chain carries TRBV28 and TRBJ2-2; TRBD2 aligns across 8 bases. Germline values: CDR1 MDHEN, CDR2 SYDVKM. The CDR3 is 16 residues long. V shed 6 bases, J shed 5 bases, and the junction held 11 bases outside the gene matches. CDR3 bases: TGTGCCAGCAGCCTCGAGTCCGGGAGGGTGACCGGGGAGCTGTTTTTT. Residues: CASSLESGRVTGELFF.

This clone showed up just a few times. The chain couples TRBV29-1 to TRBJ1-1; 8 bases fit TRBD1. CDR3 length: 16 amino acids. The germline V gene encodes CDR1 SQVTM and CDR2 ANQGSEA. V trimming: 4 bases; J trimming: 5 bases; junction bases outside the gene matches: 15. The CDR3 loop reads CSVVVATGGLMTEAFF. CDR3 sequence (DNA): TGCAGCGTTGTTGTTGCCACAGGGGGTTTAATGACTGAAGCTTTCTTT.

This clone was counted a single time. The CDR3 loop reads CASSLGAGWNTEAFF. The CDR3 nucleotides are TGTGCCAGCAGCTTGGGGGCAGGGTGGAACACTGAAGCTTTCTTT. This chain joins TRBV5-8 and TRBJ1-1, with a weak D call TRBD1 (5 bases). Germline values: CDR1 SGHTS, CDR2 YDEGEE. The V end lost 0 bases, the J end lost 1 base, and 10 bases lay between the germline ends. This CDR3 has 15 residues.

This clone was observed a single time. The V and J genes are TRBV4-1 and TRBJ1-5; maybe TRBD1 (6 bases). In germline, CDR1 is MGHRA, CDR2 YSYEKL. The CDR3 is made up of 18 amino acids. Deletions cut 1 base from V and 4 bases from J, with 20 bases between. In DNA, the CDR3 is TGCGCCAGCAGCCAAGCCCCCCCTCCCGGGACACCGAATCAGCCCCAGCATTTT. The encoded protein is CASSQAPPPGTPNQPQHF.

The CDR3 DNA is TGTGCCAGCAGTCGAGCCAGGTTTTCCGGTGGCTACACCTTC. This sequence encodes CASSRARFSGGYTF. This sequence joins TRBV6-5 and TRBJ1-2, with D uncertain. In germline, CDR1 is MNHEY, CDR2 SVGAGI. Trimming left V 5 bases short and J 7 bases short, with 17 bases between. The CDR3 consists of 14 residues.

The chain joins TRBV5-1 to TRBJ1-1, with 7 nucleotides matching TRBD1. CDR3 length: 15 residues. The germline CDR1 and CDR2 sequences are SGHRS and YFSETQ. With 2 bases clipped from V and 5 bases from J, the junction kept 9 bases outside the gene matches. The DNA of the CDR3 is TGCGCCAGCAGCTTTCCGACGACAGGGAAGACTGAAGCTTTCTTT. Residues: CASSFPTTGKTEAFF.

The chain has TRBV19 and TRBJ1-1; maybe TRBD1 (5 bases). The CDR3 is 14 residues long. CDR1 LNHDA and CDR2 SQIVND come from the germline V gene (reference sequence). V lost 3 bases and J lost 5, with 13 bases in between. In nucleotides, the CDR3 is TGTGCCAGTAGTATCAGGCAGGGATGGACTGAAGCTTTCTTT. Protein sequence: CASSIRQGWTEAFF.

Only one count was recorded for this clone. The CDR3 protein is CASSLLSGGTYEQYF. CDR3 coding DNA: TGCGCCAGCAGCTTGCTTAGCGGGGGAACCTACGAGCAGTACTTC. The chain uses TRBV5-1 and TRBJ2-7; TRBD2 matches 9 bases. CDR1 is SGHRS and CDR2 is YFSETQ in the germline V gene. V lost 1 base, J lost 2 bases, and 4 bases stayed unmatched. This CDR3 contains 15 residues.

This sequence joins TRBV5-5 and TRBJ2-3, with D maybe TRBD1 (8 bases). Germline V gene sequence: CDR1 SGHKS, CDR2 YYEKEE (reference sequence). This CDR3 region has 16 residues. Trimming removed 1 base at V and 5 bases at J, with 17 bases between. For the CDR3, the DNA is TGTGCCAGCAGCTTGAGTACAGGGGGGGGATTAGATACGCAGTATTTT. It translates to CASSLSTGGGLDTQYF.

The chain recombines TRBV5-5 with TRBJ1-1; no clear D. This CDR3 has 14 residues. V was shortened by 3 bases and J by 2 bases, with 11 bases between the two germline ends. Germline assignment: CDR1 SGHKS and CDR2 YYEKEE (reference sequence). The DNA for the CDR3 is TGTGCCAGCAGCTGGATGGCGGTCAACACTGAAGCTTTCTTT. Amino acid sequence: CASSWMAVNTEAFF.

The gene calls are TRBV4-1 and TRBJ2-1, with TRBD2 as a possible D gene (6 bases). This CDR3 is built from 17 residues. Deletions cut 0 bases from V and 0 bases from J, with 12 bases between. Germline V gene sequence: CDR1 MGHRA, CDR2 YSYEKL. CDR3 coding DNA: TGCGCCAGCAGCCAAGACGGAGGGCCCCGCTCCTACAATGAGCAGTTCTTC. It encodes CASSQDGGPRSYNEQFF.